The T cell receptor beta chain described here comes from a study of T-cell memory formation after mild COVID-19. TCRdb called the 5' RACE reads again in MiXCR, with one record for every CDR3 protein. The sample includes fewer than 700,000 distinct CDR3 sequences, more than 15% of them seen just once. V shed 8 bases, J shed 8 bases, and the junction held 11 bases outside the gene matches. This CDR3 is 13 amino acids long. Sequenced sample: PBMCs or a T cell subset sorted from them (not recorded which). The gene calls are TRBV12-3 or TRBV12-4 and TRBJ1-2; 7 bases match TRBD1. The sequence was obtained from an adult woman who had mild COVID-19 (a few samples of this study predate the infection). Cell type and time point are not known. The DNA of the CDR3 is TGTGCCAGCCACAGGGGACCTCCACGAGGCTACACCTTC. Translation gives CASHRGPPRGYTF.